This is a list of T cell receptor beta chains from one sample in a study of stem cell transplantation in POMP-related autoinflammatory disease. Clones were sequenced by immunoSEQ multiplex PCR, and TCRdb holds only the in-frame ones, with some missing. The sample lists about 8,000 clones, roughly nine tenths occurring once. Sequences were derived from CD8+ T cells from PBMCs, sampled before stem cell transplantation. These TCRs come from a human donor with POMP-related autoinflammation and immune dysregulation (PRAID). Each CDR3 is given with its conserved first and last residue. D genes are given only for firm matches. Size tells how often a clone was seen (once, few, many) or the class of an expanded clone, and some rows leave it out.

CASSPTSGFYNEQFF	TGTGCCAGTAGTCCCACTAGCGGATTTTACAATGAGCAGTTCTTC	TRBJ2-1	TRBV19	TRBD2	.
CASGNTGELFF	TGTGCCAGTGGGAACACCGGGGAGCTGTTTTTT	TRBJ2-2	TRBV27	.	few
CASSVAEAYEQYF	TGTGCCAGCAGCGTAGCCGAGGCGTACGAGCAGTACTTC	TRBJ2-7	TRBV9	.	.
CASMEGSLYYEQYF	TGTGCCAGCATGGAGGGGTCCCTTTACTACGAGCAGTACTTC	TRBJ2-7	TRBV2	.	.
CASSLYYEQYF	TGTGCCAGCAGCCTTTACTACGAGCAGTACTTC	TRBJ2-7	TRBV13	.	.
CASSGQGPNEKLFF	TGTGCCAGCAGCGGACAGGGACCTAATGAAAAACTGTTTTTT	TRBJ1-4	TRBV9	TRBD1	.
CASSLLGDPYEQYF	TGTGCCAGCAGCTTGCTAGGGGATCCCTACGAGCAGTACTTC	TRBJ2-7	TRBV7-9	.	.
CASSTQIETQYF	TGTGCCAGCAGCACCCAAATAGAGACCCAGTACTTC	TRBJ2-5	TRBV11-2	.	.
CASSYSPANEQFF	TGTGCCAGCAGTTACAGCCCCGCGAATGAGCAGTTCTTC	TRBJ2-1	TRBV6-5	.	.
CASSLVAGGRETQYF	TGTGCCAGCAGCTTAGTTGCAGGGGGTAGAGAGACCCAGTACTTC	TRBJ2-5	TRBV7-6	TRBD1	.
CASSIGFGYGYTF	TGTGCCAGTAGTATAGGGTTCGGCTATGGCTACACCTTC	TRBJ1-2	TRBV19	.	.
CASSASVRGRNEKLFF	TGTGCCAGCAGCGCTAGCGTTCGGGGGAGGAATGAAAAACTGTTTTTT	TRBJ1-4	TRBV7-8	.	.
CASQRWSYNEQFF	TGTGCCAGCCAGAGGTGGTCCTACAATGAGCAGTTCTTC	TRBJ2-1	TRBV13	.	.
CASSLGYEQYF	TGTGCCAGCAGTCTAGGCTACGAGCAGTACTTC	TRBJ2-7	TRBV28	.	.
CASSNGQGAGDIQYF	TGTGCCAGCAGTAACGGGCAGGGGGCGGGGGACATTCAGTACTTC	TRBJ2-4	TRBV7-6	.	.
CASSLNRERFYEQYF	TGCGCCAGCAGCTTGAACAGGGAGAGGTTCTACGAGCAGTACTTC	TRBJ2-7	TRBV5-1	.	.
CASSLGPGLEPQHF	TGTGCCAGCAGCTTGGGCCCAGGGTTGGAGCCCCAGCATTTT	TRBJ1-5	TRBV5-6	.	.
CASSSRDSTSNQPQHF	TGCGCCAGCAGCTCCCGGGACTCAACCAGCAATCAGCCCCAGCATTTT	TRBJ1-5	TRBV5-1	.	.
CAWSVLGQEGYEQYF	TGTGCCTGGAGTGTCCTCGGACAGGAGGGTTACGAGCAGTACTTC	TRBJ2-7	TRBV30	.	.
CASSLLAGGPSTDTQYF	TGTGCCAGCAGCCTACTAGCGGGGGGCCCTAGCACAGATACGCAGTATTTT	TRBJ2-3	TRBV21-1	.	.
CASSEEGGTGEAFF	TGTGCCAGCAGCGAGGAGGGTGGTACAGGCGAAGCTTTCTTT	TRBJ1-1	TRBV9	.	.
CASSLPGTGSDTQYF	TGTGCCAGCAGCCTACCCGGGACAGGGTCGGATACGCAGTATTTT	TRBJ2-3	TRBV5-4	TRBD1	once
CASRSTGGNNSPLHF	TGTGCCAGCAGATCCACAGGCGGGAATAATTCACCCCTCCACTTT	TRBJ1-6	TRBV5-8	.	.
CASKRAVRSSYEQYF	TGTGCCAGCAAAAGGGCCGTCAGAAGCTCCTACGAGCAGTACTTC	TRBJ2-7	TRBV2	.	few
CASSGTGETYNEQFF	TGTGCCAGCAGCGGGACGGGGGAGACCTACAATGAGCAGTTCTTC	TRBJ2-1	TRBV9	.	.
CASSKYTYEQYF	TGTGCCAGCAGCAAATATACCTACGAGCAGTACTTC	TRBJ2-7	TRBV21-1	.	once
CASSVDSSGRVENADTQYF	TGTGCCAGCAGCGTAGATTCAAGCGGGAGGGTGGAGAACGCAGATACGCAGTATTTT	TRBJ2-3	TRBV9	TRBD2	.
CASSWTFRGGYNEQFF	TGTGCCAGCAGTTGGACATTCCGGGGGGGGTACAATGAGCAGTTCTTC	TRBJ2-1	TRBV27	TRBD2	.
CASSPERAPQETQYF	TGTGCCAGCAGCCCGGAACGGGCCCCCCAAGAGACCCAGTACTTC	TRBJ2-5	TRBV5-5	.	.
CASGQSANHGYTF	TGTGCCTCCGGACAATCGGCTAACCATGGCTACACCTTC	TRBJ1-2	TRBV30	.	.
CASKLAGVYNEQFF	TGTGCCAGCAAACTAGCGGGAGTTTACAATGAGCAGTTCTTC	TRBJ2-1	TRBV27	TRBD2	.
CASSGTGPSYEQYF	TGTGCCAGCAGCGGGACTGGGCCCTCCTACGAGCAGTACTTC	TRBJ2-7	TRBV9	.	.
CASSLAGGNTEAFF	TGTGCCAGCAGCTTAGCAGGGGGAAACACTGAAGCTTTCTTT	TRBJ1-1	TRBV7-9	.	.
CASSLTSGDYEQYF	TGTGCCAGCAGTCTGACTAGCGGGGACTACGAGCAGTACTTC	TRBJ2-7	TRBV13	TRBD2	few
CASSEDPGGASTDTQYF	TGTGCCAGCAGTGAAGACCCTGGGGGGGCAAGCACAGATACGCAGTATTTT	TRBJ2-3	TRBV2	.	.
CASSLSGTDTQYF	TGTGCCAGCAGCCTATCCGGCACAGATACGCAGTATTTT	TRBJ2-3	TRBV5-6	.	.
CASSVGDTQYF	TGTGCCAGCAGCGTCGGGGATACGCAGTATTTT	TRBJ2-3	TRBV9	.	.
CASSLDGGGSSYNSPLHF	TGCGCCAGCAGCTTGGACGGCGGGGGGAGCTCCTATAATTCACCCCTCCACTTT	TRBJ1-6	TRBV5-1	.	few
CASSFLGAGEQYF	TGTGCCAGCAGCTTCTTAGGGGCGGGGGAGCAGTACTTC	TRBJ2-7	TRBV5-6	.	.
CASSAGEAYEQYF	TGTGCCAGCAGTGCAGGGGAGGCCTACGAGCAGTACTTC	TRBJ2-7	TRBV6-1	.	.
CASSSWTGGNSYNEQFF	TGTGCCAGCAGCTCATGGACAGGGGGAAACTCCTACAATGAGCAGTTCTTC	TRBJ2-1	TRBV7-3	TRBD1	.
CASSYGTGGTEAFF	TGTGCCAGCAGTTACGGGACAGGGGGCACTGAAGCTTTCTTT	TRBJ1-1	TRBV28	TRBD1	.
CASSQESWRYYEQYF	TGCGCCAGCAGCCAAGAAAGTTGGAGGTATTACGAGCAGTACTTC	TRBJ2-7	TRBV4-1	.	.
CASSQGSGRTYEQYF	TGTGCCAGCAGCCAAGGCTCTGGACGGACCTACGAGCAGTACTTC	TRBJ2-7	TRBV14	.	.
CASSSPLFNTEAFF	TGTGCCAGCAGTTCTCCCCTTTTTAACACTGAAGCTTTCTTT	TRBJ1-1	TRBV6-5	.	.